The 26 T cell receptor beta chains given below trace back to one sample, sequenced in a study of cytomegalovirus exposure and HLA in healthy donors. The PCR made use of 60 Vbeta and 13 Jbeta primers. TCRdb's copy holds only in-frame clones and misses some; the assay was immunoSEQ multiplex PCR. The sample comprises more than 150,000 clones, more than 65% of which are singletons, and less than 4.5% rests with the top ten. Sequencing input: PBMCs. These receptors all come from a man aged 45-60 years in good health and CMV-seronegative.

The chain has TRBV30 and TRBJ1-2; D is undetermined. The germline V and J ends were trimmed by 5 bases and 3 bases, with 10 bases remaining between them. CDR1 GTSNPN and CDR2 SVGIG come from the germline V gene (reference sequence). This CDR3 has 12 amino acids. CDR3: CAWSDGDYGYTF. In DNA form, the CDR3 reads TGTGCCTGGTCCGACGGGGACTATGGCTACACCTTC. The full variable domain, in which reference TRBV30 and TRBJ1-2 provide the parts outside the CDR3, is SQTIHQWPATLVQPVGSPLSLECTVEGTSNPNLYWYRQAAGRGLQLLFYSVGIGQISSEVPQNLSASRPQDRQFILSSKKLLLSDSGFYLCAWSDGDYGYTFGSGTRLTVV.

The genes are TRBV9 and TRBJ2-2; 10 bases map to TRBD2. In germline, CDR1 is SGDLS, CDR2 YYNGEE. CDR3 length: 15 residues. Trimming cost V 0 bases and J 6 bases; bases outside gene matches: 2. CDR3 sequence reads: CASSVVSGGAGELFF. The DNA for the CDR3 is TGTGCCAGCAGCGTAGTCAGCGGGGGGGCCGGGGAGCTGTTTTTT. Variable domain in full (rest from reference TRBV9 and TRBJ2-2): DSGVTQTPKHLITATGQRVTLRCSPRSGDLSVYWYQQSLDQGLQFLIQYYNGEERAKGNILERFSAQQFPDLHSELNLSSLELGDSALYFCASSVVSGGAGELFFGEGSRLTVL.

CDR3 in DNA: TGTGCCAGCAGCCCCCGATGGGGCTCGGGGAACACTGAAGCTTTCTTT. Its translation: CASSPRWGSGNTEAFF. This chain joins TRBV9 and TRBJ1-1; possibly TRBD1 for D (5 bases). Between the trimmed V and J ends, which lost 4 bases and 1 base, there was a span of 17 bases. Germline lookup yields CDR1 SGDLS and CDR2 YYNGEE. This CDR3 is 16 amino acids long. Complete variable domain (other parts from reference TRBV9 and TRBJ1-1): DSGVTQTPKHLITATGQRVTLRCSPRSGDLSVYWYQQSLDQGLQFLIQYYNGEERAKGNILERFSAQQFPDLHSELNLSSLELGDSALYFCASSPRWGSGNTEAFFGQGTRLTVV.

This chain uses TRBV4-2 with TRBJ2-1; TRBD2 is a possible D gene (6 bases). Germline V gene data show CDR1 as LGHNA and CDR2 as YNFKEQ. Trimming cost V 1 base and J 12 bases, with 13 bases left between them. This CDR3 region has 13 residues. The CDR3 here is CASSQGLADRQFF. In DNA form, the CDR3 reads TGTGCCAGCAGCCAAGGTTTAGCGGACCGGCAGTTCTTC.

The DNA of the CDR3 is TGTGCCACCCGGGGTGGCACAGATACGCAGTATTTT. Its translation is CATRGGTDTQYF. J is TRBJ2-3 and V is TRBV6-1; perhaps TRBD2 as D (5 bases). V was cut by 10 bases and J by 1 base, with 9 bases left in between. The CDR3 covers 12 residues. Germline lookup yields CDR1 MNHNS and CDR2 SASEGT.

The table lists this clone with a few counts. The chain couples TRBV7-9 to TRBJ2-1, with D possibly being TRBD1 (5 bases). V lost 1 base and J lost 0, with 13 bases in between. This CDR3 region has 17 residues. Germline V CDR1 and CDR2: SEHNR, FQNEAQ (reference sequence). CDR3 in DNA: TGTGCCAGCAGCTTAGGGACATTCGAAAGCTCCTACAATGAGCAGTTCTTC. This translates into CASSLGTFESSYNEQFF.

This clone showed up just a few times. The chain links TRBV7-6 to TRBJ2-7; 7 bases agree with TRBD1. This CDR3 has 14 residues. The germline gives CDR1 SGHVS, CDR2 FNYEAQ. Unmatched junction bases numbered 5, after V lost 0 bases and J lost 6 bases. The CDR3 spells CASSLASQGTEQYF. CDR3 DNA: TGTGCCAGCAGCTTAGCGTCACAGGGGACCGAGCAGTACTTC. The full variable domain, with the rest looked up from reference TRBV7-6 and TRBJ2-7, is GAGVSQSPRYKVTKRGQDVALRCDPISGHVSLYWYRQALGQGPEFLTYFNYEAQQDKSGLPNDRFSAERPEGSISTLTIQRTEQRDSAMYRCASSLASQGTEQYFGPGTRLTVT.

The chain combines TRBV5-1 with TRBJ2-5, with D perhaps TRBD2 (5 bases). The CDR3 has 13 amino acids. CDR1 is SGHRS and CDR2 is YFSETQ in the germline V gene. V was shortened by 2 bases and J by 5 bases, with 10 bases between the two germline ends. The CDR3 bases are TGCGCCAGCAGCTTCACCACGGGGGAGACCCAGTACTTC. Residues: CASSFTTGETQYF.

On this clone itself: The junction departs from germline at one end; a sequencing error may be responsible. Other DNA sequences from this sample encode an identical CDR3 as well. The DNA for the CDR3 is TGTGCCAGTGGTTTTTCCGGCTTAGTAGGAACAGACTACGAGCAGTACTTC. Translating it yields CASGFSGLVGTDYEQYF. The chain uses TRBV12-5 and TRBJ2-7; no clear D. In germline, CDR1 is LGHNT, CDR2 FRNRAP. The CDR3 runs to 17 residues.

The CDR3, as DNA: TGTGCCAGTAGTTTCCAGAGCAATCAGCCCCAGCATTTT. Its translation: CASSFQSNQPQHF. The genes are TRBV19 and TRBJ1-5; no reliable D call. Germline CDR1 and CDR2: LNHDA and SQIVND (reference sequence). V dropped 5 bases and J dropped 1 base, with 6 bases sitting between them. This CDR3 spans 13 amino acids.

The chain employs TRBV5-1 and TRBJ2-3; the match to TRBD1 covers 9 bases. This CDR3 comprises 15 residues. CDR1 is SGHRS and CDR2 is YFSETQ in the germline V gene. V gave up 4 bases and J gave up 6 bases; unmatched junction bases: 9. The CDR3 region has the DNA TGCGCCAGCAGCACGGGACAGGGAGACTGGGATACGCAGTATTTT. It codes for CASSTGQGDWDTQYF.

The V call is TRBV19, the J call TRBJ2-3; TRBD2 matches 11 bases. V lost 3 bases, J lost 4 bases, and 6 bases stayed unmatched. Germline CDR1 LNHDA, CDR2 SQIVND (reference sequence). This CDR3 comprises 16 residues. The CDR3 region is CASSILAGGWSDTQYF. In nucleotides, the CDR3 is TGTGCCAGTAGTATCTTAGCGGGGGGGTGGTCAGATACGCAGTATTTT.

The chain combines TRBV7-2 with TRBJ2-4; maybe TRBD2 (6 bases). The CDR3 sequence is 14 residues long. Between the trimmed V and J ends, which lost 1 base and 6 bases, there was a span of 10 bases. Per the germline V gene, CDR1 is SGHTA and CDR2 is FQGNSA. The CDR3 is CASSLGGALNIQYF. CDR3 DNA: TGTGCCAGCAGCTTAGGCGGGGCGTTAAACATTCAGTACTTC. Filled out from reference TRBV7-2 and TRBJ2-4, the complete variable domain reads GAGVSQSPSNKVTEKGKDVELRCDPISGHTALYWYRQSLGQGLEFLIYFQGNSAPDKSGLPSDRFSAERTGGSVSTLTIQRTQQEDSAVYLCASSLGGALNIQYFGAGTRLSVL.

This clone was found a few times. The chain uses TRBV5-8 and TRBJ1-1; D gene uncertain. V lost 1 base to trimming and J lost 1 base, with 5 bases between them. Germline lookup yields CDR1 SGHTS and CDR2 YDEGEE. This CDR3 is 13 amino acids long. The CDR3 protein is CASSLRRNTEAFF. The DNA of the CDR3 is TGTGCCAGCAGCTTGCGTCGGAACACTGAAGCTTTCTTT.

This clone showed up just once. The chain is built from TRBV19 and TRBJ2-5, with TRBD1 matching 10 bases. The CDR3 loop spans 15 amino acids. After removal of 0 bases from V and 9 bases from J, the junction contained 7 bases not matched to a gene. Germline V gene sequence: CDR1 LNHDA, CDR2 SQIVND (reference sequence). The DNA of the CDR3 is TGTGCCAGTAGTATAGAAGCGGGACAGGGGAAGTCCCAGTACTTC. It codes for CASSIEAGQGKSQYF.

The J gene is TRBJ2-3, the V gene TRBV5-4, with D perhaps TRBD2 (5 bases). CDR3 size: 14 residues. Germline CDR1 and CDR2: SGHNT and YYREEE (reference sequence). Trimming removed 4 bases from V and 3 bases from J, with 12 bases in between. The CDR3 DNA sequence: TGTGCCAGCAGCCCTATTCCGGGGACAGATACGCAGTATTTT. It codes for CASSPIPGTDTQYF.

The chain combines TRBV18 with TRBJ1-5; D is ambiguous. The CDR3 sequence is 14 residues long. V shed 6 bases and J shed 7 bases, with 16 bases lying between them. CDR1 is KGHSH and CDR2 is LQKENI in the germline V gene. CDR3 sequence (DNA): TGTGCCAGCTCCTCTCAGGAGGGTAGGCAGCCCCAGCATTTT. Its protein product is CASSSQEGRQPQHF.

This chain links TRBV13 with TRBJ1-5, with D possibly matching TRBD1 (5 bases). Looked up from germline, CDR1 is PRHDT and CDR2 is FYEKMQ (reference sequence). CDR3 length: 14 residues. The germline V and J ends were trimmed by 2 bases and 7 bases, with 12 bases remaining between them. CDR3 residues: CASSLSGLNQPQHF. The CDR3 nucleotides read TGTGCCAGCAGCTTATCAGGGCTGAACCAGCCCCAGCATTTT. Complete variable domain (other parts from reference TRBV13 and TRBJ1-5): AAGVIQSPRHLIKEKRETATLKCYPIPRHDTVYWYQQGPGQDPQFLISFYEKMQSDKGSIPDRFSAQQFSDYHSELNMSSLELGDSALYFCASSLSGLNQPQHFGDGTRLSIL.

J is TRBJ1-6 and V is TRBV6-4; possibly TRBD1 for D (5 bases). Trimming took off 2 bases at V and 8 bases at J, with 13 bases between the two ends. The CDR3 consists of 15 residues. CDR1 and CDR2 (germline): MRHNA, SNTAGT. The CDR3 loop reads CASSDGDSRYSPLHF. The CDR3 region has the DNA TGTGCCAGCAGTGACGGTGACAGCAGATATTCACCCCTCCACTTT.

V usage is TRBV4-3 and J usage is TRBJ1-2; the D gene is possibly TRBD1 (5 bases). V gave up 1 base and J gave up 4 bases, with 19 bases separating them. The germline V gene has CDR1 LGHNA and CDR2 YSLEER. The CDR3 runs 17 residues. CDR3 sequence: CASSQADGADTSYGYTF. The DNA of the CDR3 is TGCGCCAGCAGCCAAGCGGATGGGGCAGACACCTCCTATGGCTACACCTTC.

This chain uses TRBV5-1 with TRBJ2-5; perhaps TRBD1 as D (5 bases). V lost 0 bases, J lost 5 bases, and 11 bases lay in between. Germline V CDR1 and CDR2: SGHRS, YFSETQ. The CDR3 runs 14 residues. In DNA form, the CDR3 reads TGCGCCAGCAGCTTGGACAGGTTTGGCGAGACCCAGTACTTC. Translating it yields CASSLDRFGETQYF.

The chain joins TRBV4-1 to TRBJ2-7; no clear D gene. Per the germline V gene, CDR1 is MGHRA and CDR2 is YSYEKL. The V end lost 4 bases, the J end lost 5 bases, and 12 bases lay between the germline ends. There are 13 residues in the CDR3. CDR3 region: CASSRAHGHEQYF. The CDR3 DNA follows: TGCGCCAGCAGCCGGGCCCACGGCCACGAGCAGTACTTC.

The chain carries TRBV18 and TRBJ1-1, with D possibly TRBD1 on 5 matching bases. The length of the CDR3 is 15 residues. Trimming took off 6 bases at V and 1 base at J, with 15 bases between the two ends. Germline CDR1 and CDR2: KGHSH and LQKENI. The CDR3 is CASSPGLVRNTEAFF. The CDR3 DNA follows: TGTGCCAGCTCCCCGGGACTGGTCAGGAACACTGAAGCTTTCTTT.

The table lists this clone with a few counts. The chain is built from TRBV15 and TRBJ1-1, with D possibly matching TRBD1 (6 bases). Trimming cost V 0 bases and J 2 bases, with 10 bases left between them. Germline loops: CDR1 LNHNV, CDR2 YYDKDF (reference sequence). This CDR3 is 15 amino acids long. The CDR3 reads CATSRDRGRNTEAFF. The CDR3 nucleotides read TGTGCCACCAGCAGAGATAGGGGGAGAAACACTGAAGCTTTCTTT.

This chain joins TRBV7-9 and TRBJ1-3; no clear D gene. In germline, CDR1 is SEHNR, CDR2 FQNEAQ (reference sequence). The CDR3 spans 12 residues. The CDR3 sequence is CSPGGVGNTIYF. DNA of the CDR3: TGTTCCCCCGGAGGAGTTGGAAACACCATATATTTT.

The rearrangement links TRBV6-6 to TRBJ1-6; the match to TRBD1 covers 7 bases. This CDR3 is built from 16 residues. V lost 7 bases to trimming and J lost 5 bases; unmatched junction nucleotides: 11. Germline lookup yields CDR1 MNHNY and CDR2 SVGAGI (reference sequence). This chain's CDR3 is CASTRGGRGNNSPLHF. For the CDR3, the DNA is TGTGCCAGCACCCGGGGGGGCAGGGGGAATAATTCACCCCTCCACTTT.